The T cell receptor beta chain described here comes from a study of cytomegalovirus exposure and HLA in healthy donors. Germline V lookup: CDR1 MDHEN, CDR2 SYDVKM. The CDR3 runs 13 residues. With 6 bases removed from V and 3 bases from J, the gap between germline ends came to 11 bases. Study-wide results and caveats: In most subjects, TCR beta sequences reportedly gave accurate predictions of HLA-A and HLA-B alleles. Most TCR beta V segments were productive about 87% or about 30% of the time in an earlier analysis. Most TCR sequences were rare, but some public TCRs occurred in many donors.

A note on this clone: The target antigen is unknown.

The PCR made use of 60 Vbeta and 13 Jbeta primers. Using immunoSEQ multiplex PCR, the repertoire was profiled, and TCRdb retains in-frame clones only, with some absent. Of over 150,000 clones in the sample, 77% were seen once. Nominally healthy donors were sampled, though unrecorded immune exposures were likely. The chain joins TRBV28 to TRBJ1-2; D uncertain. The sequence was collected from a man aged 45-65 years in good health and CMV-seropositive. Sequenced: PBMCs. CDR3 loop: CASRSLGDYGYTF. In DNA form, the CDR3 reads TGTGCCAGCAGGTCGCTCGGGGACTATGGCTACACCTTC.